This is a list of T cell receptor beta chains from one sample in a study of cytomegalovirus exposure and HLA in healthy donors. Clones were read by immunoSEQ multiplex PCR, and TCRdb kept only the in-frame ones, dropping some. The table includes about 130,000 clones, under 12% detected once. The material sequenced was PBMCs. These receptors were obtained from a woman aged 18-29 years in good health and CMV-seropositive. Each CDR3 is given with its conserved first and last residue. The D gene is left open where the match is weak. Rows give clone size only sometimes, using once, few, many, or a class for an expanded clone.

>TRBJ2-2|-|TRBV2|-
TGTGCCAGCAGTTCTACCCAAGCAGGGTTGGCCGGGGAGCTGTTTTTT
CASSSTQAGLAGELFF
>TRBJ2-3|TRBD2|TRBV19|-
TGTGCCAGTAGAAGATCTAGGACTAGCGGGATGCGCACAGATACGCAGTATTTT
CASRRSRTSGMRTDTQYF
>TRBJ2-2|-|TRBV4-1|few
TGCGCCAGCAGCCAAGGTCGGAACACCGGGGAGCTGTTTTTT
CASSQGRNTGELFF
>TRBJ1-1|-|TRBV29-1|-
TGCAGCGTGGCCACAGGGTTAGAAGGGACTGAAGCTTTCTTT
CSVATGLEGTEAFF
>TRBJ1-5|-|TRBV5-1|-
TGCGCCAGCAGCTCGGATGGGACACGGAATCAGCCCCAGCATTTT
CASSSDGTRNQPQHF
>TRBJ2-3|-|TRBV11-3|-
TGTGCCAGCATGCGACAGGCCACAGATACGCAGTATTTT
CASMRQATDTQYF
>TRBJ2-7|TRBD1|TRBV5-4|few
TGTGCCAGCAGCCGCCGGGACAGCTTATACGAGCAGTACTTC
CASSRRDSLYEQYF
>TRBJ2-2|-|TRBV11-3|few
TGTGCCAGCAGCTCTACGACAGCCGGGGAGCTGTTTTTT
CASSSTTAGELFF
>TRBJ1-5|TRBD1|TRBV19|-
TGTGCCAGTACACTACAGGGGGGAATCAATCAGCCCCAGCATTTT
CASTLQGGINQPQHF
>TRBJ2-1|-|TRBV19|-
TGTGCCAGTAGTAGTGAACCGAGCTCCTACAATGAGCAGTTCTTC
CASSSEPSSYNEQFF
>TRBJ1-5|-|TRBV27|-
TGTGCCAGCAGTTCAGGGAGCGGGGGGGGTAATCAGCCCCAGCATTTT
CASSSGSGGGNQPQHF
>TRBJ1-5|TRBD1|TRBV7-2|-
TGTGCCAGCAGCCCGGACAGGGTGTTTGGTCAGCCCCAGCATTTT
CASSPDRVFGQPQHF
>TRBJ1-5|TRBD1|TRBV28|-
TGTGCCAGCAGCAGGACAGGTTTTAGCAATCAGCCCCAGCATTTT
CASSRTGFSNQPQHF
>TRBJ2-7|-|TRBV9|-
TGTGCCAGCAGCCACGGGAGCTCCTACGAGCAGTACTTC
CASSHGSSYEQYF
>TRBJ2-7|TRBD2|TRBV7-9|-
TGTGCCAGTCTAAGGCTAGCGGGATCCTCCTACGAGCAGTACTTC
CASLRLAGSSYEQYF
>TRBJ2-1|TRBD1|TRBV10-3|-
TGTGCCGCTACACAGGGGACCGACTACAATGAGCAGTTCTTC
CAATQGTDYNEQFF
>TRBJ2-3|-|TRBV18|-
TGTGCCAGCTCACCAATCACAGTGGGGACTTCTTTGGAAGATACGCAGTATTTT
CASSPITVGTSLEDTQYF
>TRBJ2-7|-|TRBV27|-
TGTGCCAGCAGTTTATCGTCCGATTACGAGCAGTACTTC
CASSLSSDYEQYF
>TRBJ2-1|TRBD1|TRBV6-4|-
TGTGCCAGCAGTGAAGAAGGGGGCGGCTACAATGAGCAGTTCTTC
CASSEEGGGYNEQFF
>TRBJ1-1|TRBD1|TRBV19|-
TGTGCCGTAAGGGACAGGCTTTCACTCGGGGAAGCTTTCTTT
CAVRDRLSLGEAFF
>TRBJ2-5|-|TRBV30|-
TGTGCCTGGAGTTCTAATCAAGAGACCCAGTACTTC
CAWSSNQETQYF
>TRBJ2-7|TRBD1|TRBV19|few
TGTGCCAGTAGTCCCCACAGGGGTATCCTCGAGCAGTACTTC
CASSPHRGILEQYF
>TRBJ2-2|-|TRBV12-2|-
TGTGCAAGTCGCTTGTTCTCGACTAGCGGGAGTTTGGTCACCGGGGAGCTGTTTTTT
CASRLFSTSGSLVTGELFF
>TRBJ1-1|TRBD1|TRBV27|-
TGTGCCAGCAAAGGTACAGGGGGGGTTGCTGAAGCTTTCTTT
CASKGTGGVAEAFF
>TRBJ1-4|-|TRBV4-1|few
TGCGCCAGCAGCTGGGGCCGAGCTAATGAAAAACTGTTTTTT
CASSWGRANEKLFF
>TRBJ1-3|-|TRBV6-5|-
TGTGCCGTTAAATCGACACTCTCTGGAAACACCATATATTTT
CAVKSTLSGNTIYF
>TRBJ1-1|-|TRBV5-1|few
TGCGCCAGCAGGGGGGGGCAGGTGAACACTGAAGCTTTCTTT
CASRGGQVNTEAFF
>TRBJ2-3|TRBD2|TRBV7-9|-
TGTGCCAGCAGCTCTGCTAGCGGAGCTAGCACAGATACGCAGTATTTT
CASSSASGASTDTQYF
>TRBJ2-7|-|TRBV7-9|-
TGTGCCAGCAGCTTCGGCGGGGCCTACGAGCAGTACTTC
CASSFGGAYEQYF
>TRBJ1-2|TRBD1|TRBV6-6|-
TGTGCCAGCAGTCACGGGGGGGACAGGGGTAGTTGGGGCTACCCCTTC
CASSHGGDRGSWGYPF
>TRBJ1-2|-|TRBV10-3|-
TGTGCCATCAGTGAGGGGAAGGGGGATGGCTACACCTTC
CAISEGKGDGYTF
>TRBJ2-3|TRBD2|TRBV6-1|-
TGTGCCAGCAGTGACGGACTAGCGGGCTTAGATACGCAGTATTTT
CASSDGLAGLDTQYF